This T cell receptor beta chain comes out of a study of blood T cell repertoires in COVID-19. The V gene end was trimmed by 6 bases and the J gene end by 6 bases; junction bases not matched to a gene: 11. Looked up from germline, CDR1 is MNHEY and CDR2 is SMNVEV (reference sequence). CDR3 length: 14 amino acids. Authors' analysis steps: It was from reference gene primer amplification that nucleated cell counts were estimated. Only in-frame clones appear in the TCRdb table, and some are missing; sequencing was by immunoSEQ multiplex PCR. V and J calls and clone size follow that table, whereas D and trimming were derived from the DNA. Among fewer than 300,000 clones listed, approximately 89% were seen once. Seattle-derived patients entered the study during active infection and were followed longitudinally.

This receptor was obtained from a woman younger than 45 with COVID-19, enrolled during active disease. J is TRBJ2-7 and V is TRBV27; 7 bases agree with TRBD1. Material: peripheral blood. CDR3: CASRNNPEGAEQYF. The CDR3 DNA reads TGTGCCAGCAGGAACAACCCTGAGGGGGCCGAGCAGTACTTC.